This TCR beta chain derives from a study of blood T cell repertoires in COVID-19. Study-wide context: Specimens from acute and convalescent COVID-19 originated in the United States, Italy and Spain. In each case, the material was cDNA or gDNA derived from T cells, B-cell-depleted T cells, or PBMCs.

The CDR3 has 13 residues. In the original processing: Reference gene primer amplification yielded estimated nucleated cell counts. This table comes from immunoSEQ multiplex PCR, and its TCRdb copy is limited to in-frame clones, with some not included. The D gene and trimming were derived from the DNA, and the V and J assignments and clone size from that table. The data contain roughly 80,000 clones, about four fifths of them singletons. The sample was peripheral blood. The receptor was derived from a human donor in a cohort sampled during active COVID-19. The chain combines TRBV21-1 with TRBJ1-3. TRBV21-1 is termed a pseudogene. The CDR3 region is CASSKARGNTIYF. The DNA for the CDR3 is TGTGCCAGCAGCAAAGCACGGGGAAACACCATATATTTT.